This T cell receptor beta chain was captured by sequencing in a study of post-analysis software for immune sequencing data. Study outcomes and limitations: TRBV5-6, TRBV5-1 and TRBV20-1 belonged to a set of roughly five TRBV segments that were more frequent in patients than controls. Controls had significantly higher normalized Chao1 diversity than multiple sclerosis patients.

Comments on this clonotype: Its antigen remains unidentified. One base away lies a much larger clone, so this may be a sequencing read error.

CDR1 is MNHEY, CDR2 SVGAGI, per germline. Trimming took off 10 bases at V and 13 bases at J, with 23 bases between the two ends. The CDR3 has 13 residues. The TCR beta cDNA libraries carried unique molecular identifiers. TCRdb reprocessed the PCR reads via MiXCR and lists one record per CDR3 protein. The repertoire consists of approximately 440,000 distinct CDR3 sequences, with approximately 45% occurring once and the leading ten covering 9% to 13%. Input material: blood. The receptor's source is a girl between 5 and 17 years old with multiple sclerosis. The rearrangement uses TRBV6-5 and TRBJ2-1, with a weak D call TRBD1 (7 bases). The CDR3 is CATRADREETQFF. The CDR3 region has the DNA TGTGCCACTCGGGCCGACAGGGAGGAGACCCAGTTCTTC.